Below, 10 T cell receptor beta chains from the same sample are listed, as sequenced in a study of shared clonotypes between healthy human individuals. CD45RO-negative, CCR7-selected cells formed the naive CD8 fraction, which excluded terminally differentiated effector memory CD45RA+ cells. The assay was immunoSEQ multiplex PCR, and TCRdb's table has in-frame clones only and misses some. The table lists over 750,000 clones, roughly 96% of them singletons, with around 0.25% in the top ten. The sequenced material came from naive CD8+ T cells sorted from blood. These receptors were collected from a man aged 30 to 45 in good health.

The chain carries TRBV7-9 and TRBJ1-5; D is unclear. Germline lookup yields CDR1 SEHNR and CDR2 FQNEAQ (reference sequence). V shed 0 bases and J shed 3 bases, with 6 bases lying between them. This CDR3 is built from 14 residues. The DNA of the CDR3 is TGTGCCAGCAGCTTAGCTCGGGACAATCAGCCCCAGCATTTT. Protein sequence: CASSLARDNQPQHF.

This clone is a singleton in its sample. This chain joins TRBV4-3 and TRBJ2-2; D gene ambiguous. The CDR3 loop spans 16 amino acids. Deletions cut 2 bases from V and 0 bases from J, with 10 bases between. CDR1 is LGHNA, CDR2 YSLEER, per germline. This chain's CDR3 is CASSQRWDANTGELFF. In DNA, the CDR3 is TGCGCCAGCAGCCAAAGATGGGATGCGAACACCGGGGAGCTGTTTTTT.

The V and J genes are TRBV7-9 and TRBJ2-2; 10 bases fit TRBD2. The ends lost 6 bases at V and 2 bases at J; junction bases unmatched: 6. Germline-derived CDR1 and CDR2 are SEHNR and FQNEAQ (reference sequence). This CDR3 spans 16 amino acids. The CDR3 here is CASRPSGRGNTGELFF. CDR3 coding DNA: TGTGCCAGCAGACCAAGCGGGAGGGGTAACACCGGGGAGCTGTTTTTT.

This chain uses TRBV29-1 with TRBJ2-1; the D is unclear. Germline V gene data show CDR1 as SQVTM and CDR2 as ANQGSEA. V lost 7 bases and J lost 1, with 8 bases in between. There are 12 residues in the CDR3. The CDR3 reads CSAHPSYNEQFF. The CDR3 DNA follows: TGCAGCGCCCACCCTTCCTACAATGAGCAGTTCTTC.

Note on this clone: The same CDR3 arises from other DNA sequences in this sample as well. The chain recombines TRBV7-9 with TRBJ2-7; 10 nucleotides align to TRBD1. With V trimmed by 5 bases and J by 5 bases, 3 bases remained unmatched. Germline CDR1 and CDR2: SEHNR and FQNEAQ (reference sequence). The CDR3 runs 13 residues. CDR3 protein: CASSPGTGDEQYF. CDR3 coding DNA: TGTGCCAGCAGCCCCGGGACAGGGGACGAGCAGTACTTC. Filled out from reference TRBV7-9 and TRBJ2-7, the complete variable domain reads DTGVSQNPRHKITKRGQNVTFRCDPISEHNRLYWYRQTLGQGPEFLTYFQNEAQLEKSRLLSDRFSAERPKGSFSTLEIQRTEQGDSAMYLCASSPGTGDEQYFGPGTRLTVT.

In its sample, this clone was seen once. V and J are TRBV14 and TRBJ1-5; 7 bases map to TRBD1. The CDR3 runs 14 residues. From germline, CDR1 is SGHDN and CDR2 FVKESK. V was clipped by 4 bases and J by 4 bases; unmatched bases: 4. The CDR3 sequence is CASSPRQGNQPQHF. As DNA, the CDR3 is TGTGCCAGCAGCCCTAGACAGGGTAATCAGCCCCAGCATTTT.

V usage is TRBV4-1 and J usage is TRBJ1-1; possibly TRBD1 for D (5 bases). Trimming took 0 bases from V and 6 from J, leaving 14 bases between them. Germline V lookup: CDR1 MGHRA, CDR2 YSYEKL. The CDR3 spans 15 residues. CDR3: CASSQEAGGAAEAFF. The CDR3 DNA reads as TGCGCCAGCAGCCAAGAAGCGGGTGGGGCCGCTGAAGCTTTCTTT.

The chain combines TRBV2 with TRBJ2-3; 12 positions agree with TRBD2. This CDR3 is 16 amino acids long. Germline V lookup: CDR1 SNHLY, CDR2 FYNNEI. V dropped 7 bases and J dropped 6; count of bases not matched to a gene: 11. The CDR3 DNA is TGTGCCAGCAATCTGCTAGCGGGAGGGGCGATTGATACGCAGTATTTT. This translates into CASNLLAGGAIDTQYF. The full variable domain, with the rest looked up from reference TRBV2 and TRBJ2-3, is EPEVTQTPSHQVTQMGQEVILRCVPISNHLYFYWYRQILGQKVEFLVSFYNNEISEKSEIFDDQFSVERPDGSNFTLKIRSTKLEDSAMYFCASNLLAGGAIDTQYFGPGTRLTVL.

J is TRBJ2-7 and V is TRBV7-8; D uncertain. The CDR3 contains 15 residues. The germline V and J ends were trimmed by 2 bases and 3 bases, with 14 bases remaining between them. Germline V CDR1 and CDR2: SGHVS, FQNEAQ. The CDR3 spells CASSLFGLGFYEQYF. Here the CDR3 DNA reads TGTGCCAGCAGCTTATTCGGTCTTGGTTTCTACGAGCAGTACTTC.

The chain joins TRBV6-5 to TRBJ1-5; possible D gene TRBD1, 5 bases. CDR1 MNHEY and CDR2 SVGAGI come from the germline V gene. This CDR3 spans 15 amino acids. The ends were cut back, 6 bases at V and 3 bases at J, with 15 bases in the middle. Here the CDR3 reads CASRGGTGTNQPQHF. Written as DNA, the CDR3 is TGTGCCAGCAGGGGGGGGACGGGGACCAATCAGCCCCAGCATTTT.